This TCR beta chain emerged from a study of blood T cell repertoires in COVID-19. In its sample, this clone was seen a few times. The CDR3 extends over 17 amino acids. Trimming took 1 base from V and 2 from J; bases not matched to a gene: 3. The germline CDR1 and CDR2 sequences are LGHNT and FRNRAP. Measured with immunoSEQ multiplex PCR; TCRdb has only the in-frame clones, and not every one. Among 250,000 to 350,000 clones listed, around 90% were seen once. The sequence was collected from a woman aged 18-29 years with acute COVID-19. The sample taken for sequencing was PBMCs or T cells enriched from blood (not recorded which). The gene calls are TRBV12-5 and TRBJ2-2; 11 nucleotides align to TRBD2. CDR3 protein: CASGLGRLAGNTGELFF. DNA for the CDR3: TGTGCTAGTGGTTTGGGAAGACTAGCGGGAAACACCGGGGAGCTGTTTTTT.